The 29 T cell receptor beta chains listed next were all sequenced from one sample in a study of early T cells in non-severe SARS-CoV-2 infection. TCRdb recomputed calls from the 5' RACE reads with MiXCR, one row per CDR3 protein. The table has around 23,000 distinct CDR3 sequences, approximately 4.5% seen once. Sample: whole blood. These receptor sequences come from an adult who was a healthcare worker with PCR-confirmed SARS-CoV-2 infection or an uninfected control (not recorded which).

To note about this clonotype: This may be a read error, as it is one base from a much larger clone. The rearrangement joins TRBV20-1 to TRBJ2-7; no clear D gene. The CDR3 is 14 amino acids. CDR1 is DFQATT, CDR2 SNEGSKA, per germline (reference sequence). Trimming removed 1 base from V and 2 bases from J, with 12 bases in between. Here the CDR3 reads CSARGSGSTYEQYF. The CDR3 DNA reads as TGCAGTGCTAGAGGGTCAGGATCGACCTACGAGCAGTACTTC.

This clonotype was recorded at least ten times. The V gene is TRBV6-1, the J gene TRBJ1-5; 11 bases fit TRBD1. Germline lookup yields CDR1 MNHNS and CDR2 SASEGT. After removal of 0 bases from V and 6 bases from J, the junction contained 7 bases not matched to a gene. The CDR3 is 17 amino acids. The CDR3 here is CASSEAGFGTGGQPQHF. In nucleotides, the CDR3 is TGTGCCAGCAGTGAAGCGGGGTTCGGGACAGGGGGTCAGCCCCAGCATTTT.

At least ten counts were recorded for this clonotype. V and J are TRBV5-6 and TRBJ1-4; perhaps TRBD1 as D (6 bases). Germline assignment: CDR1 SGHDT and CDR2 YYEEEE. The CDR3 totals 17 residues. V dropped 2 bases and J dropped 3 bases, with 17 bases sitting between them. Written as DNA, the CDR3 is TGTGCCAGCAGCTTCGGACACTTAGGGGGGTCTAATGAAAAACTGTTTTTT. This gives the protein CASSFGHLGGSNEKLFF. The variable domain in full, completed from reference TRBV5-6 and TRBJ1-4, reads DAGVTQSPTHLIKTRGQQVTLRCSPKSGHDTVSWYQQALGQGPQFIFQYYEEEERQRGNFPDRFSGHQFPNYSSELNVNALLLGDSALYLCASSFGHLGGSNEKLFFGSGTQLSVL.

The chain couples TRBV6-4 to TRBJ2-3, with D possibly called TRBD1 or TRBD2 (6 bases each). Germline V CDR1 and CDR2: MRHNA, SNTAGT. V was pared by 3 bases and J by 2 bases, with 12 bases between. The CDR3 extends over 15 amino acids. In DNA, the CDR3 is TGTGCCAGCAGTGAGGGCGGGACAATCACAGATACGCAGTATTTT. Residues: CASSEGGTITDTQYF.

The table lists this clonotype with many counts. The CDR3 nucleotides are TGTGCCACCAGCAGAGATCCGGACAGGGGGCAGGGCACTGAAGCTTTCTTT. This translates into CATSRDPDRGQGTEAFF. This chain connects TRBV15 to TRBJ1-1; 11 bases line up with TRBD1. The CDR3 is 17 amino acids. V lost 0 bases to trimming and J lost 4 bases; unmatched junction nucleotides: 7. CDR1 LNHNV and CDR2 YYDKDF come from the germline V gene (reference sequence).

This clonotype was observed many times. The V call is TRBV27, the J call TRBJ2-2; D is unresolved. The CDR3 runs to 14 residues. V lost 0 bases and J 2 bases, leaving 4 bases between the germline ends. CDR1 is MNHEY, CDR2 SMNVEV, per germline (reference sequence). The CDR3 sequence is CASSLSLNTGELFF. The CDR3 DNA reads TGTGCCAGCAGTTTATCCCTCAACACCGGGGAGCTGTTTTTT.

This clonotype was detected many times. The chain uses TRBV7-9 and TRBJ2-3; 13 bases are a match to TRBD2. V lost 5 bases, J lost 5 bases, and 4 bases stayed unmatched. CDR1 and CDR2 from the germline V gene are SEHNR and FQNEAQ (reference sequence). The length of the CDR3 is 15 residues. The CDR3 region has the DNA TGTGCCAGCAGCCCAGGACTAGCGGGAGTAGATACGCAGTATTTT. Translating gives CASSPGLAGVDTQYF.

This clonotype was counted only a few times. The V gene is TRBV12-3 or TRBV12-4, the J gene TRBJ1-1; D remains ambiguous. The germline V and J ends were trimmed by 8 bases and 1 base, with 11 bases remaining between them. The CDR3 runs to 13 residues. CDR3 residues: CASSSWGNTEAFF. CDR3 sequence (DNA): TGTGCCAGCTCCTCATGGGGGAACACTGAAGCTTTCTTT.

In this sample, this clonotype turned up a few times. This chain uses TRBV14 with TRBJ2-5; no firm D call. The CDR3 is made up of 13 amino acids. Germline V gene sequence: CDR1 SGHDN, CDR2 FVKESK. V dropped 1 base and J dropped 2 bases, with 5 bases sitting between them. The chain's CDR3 is CASSQGLQETQYF. CDR3 nucleotides: TGTGCCAGCAGCCAAGGCTTACAAGAGACCCAGTACTTC.

This clonotype has ten or more counts. The chain has TRBV12-3 or TRBV12-4 and TRBJ2-5; D ambiguous. This CDR3 is built from 11 residues. Between the trimmed V and J ends, which lost 4 bases and 7 bases, there was a span of 7 bases. CDR3 DNA sequence: TGTGCCAGCAGTTCTAAGTCGACCCAGTACTTC. It is translated as CASSSKSTQYF.

The rearrangement joins TRBV6-5 to TRBJ2-1; D call uncertain. V lost 6 bases and J 10 bases, leaving 10 bases between the germline ends. This CDR3 is 11 amino acids long. Germline V CDR1 and CDR2: MNHEY, SVGAGI. The CDR3 DNA follows: TGTGCCAGCAGCCGCAAATCGGAGCAGTTCTTC. As protein: CASSRKSEQFF.

In this sample, this clonotype turned up many times. The rearrangement links TRBV9 to TRBJ2-1; 8 nucleotides align to TRBD2. Germline trimming cut 1 base from V and 0 bases from J; bases unmatched to any gene: 3. The germline CDR1 and CDR2 sequences are SGDLS and YYNGEE. CDR3 length: 16 residues. CDR3 in amino acids: CASSVSGSPSYNEQFF. CDR3 in DNA: TGTGCCAGCAGCGTAAGCGGGAGTCCCTCCTACAATGAGCAGTTCTTC.

Many counts were recorded for this clonotype. The gene calls are TRBV4-3 and TRBJ2-2; 7 bases agree with TRBD1. In germline, CDR1 is LGHNA, CDR2 YSLEER. J was trimmed by 6 bases and V by 4 bases; bases with no gene match: 8. The CDR3 totals 15 residues. The CDR3 here is CASSPPATGPGELFF. The CDR3 nucleotides are TGCGCCAGCAGCCCGCCAGCGACAGGGCCCGGGGAGCTGTTTTTT.

This clonotype was counted only a few times. This chain links TRBV5-1 with TRBJ1-1; the match to TRBD1 covers 11 bases. The CDR3 spans 15 residues. Looked up from germline, CDR1 is SGHRS and CDR2 is YFSETQ. The V segment lost 3 bases and the J segment 4 bases; nucleotides outside the gene matches: 5. CDR3 in amino acids: CASSSGGTGGTEAFF. The CDR3 DNA reads TGCGCCAGCAGCTCCGGCGGGACAGGGGGCACTGAAGCTTTCTTT.

The sample holds many counts of this clonotype. The chain has TRBV7-9 and TRBJ1-2; 9 nucleotides match TRBD1. V lost 3 bases to trimming and J lost 8 bases; unmatched junction nucleotides: 7. Germline-derived CDR1 and CDR2 are SEHNR and FQNEAQ (reference sequence). The CDR3 sequence is 14 residues long. CDR3 nucleotide sequence: TGTGCCAGCAGCTTTGCCGGGACAGGGACCGGCTACACCTTC. Protein sequence: CASSFAGTGTGYTF.

On this clonotype: A much larger clone differs by one base, so this may be a read error. The rearrangement uses TRBV2 and TRBJ2-1; D gene unclear. This CDR3 is built from 12 residues. Germline CDR1 and CDR2: SNHLY and FYNNEI. V was cut by 7 bases and J by 9 bases, with 13 bases left in between. The CDR3, as DNA: TGTGCCAGCACCCTATTATCCGGTGAGCAGTTCTTC. Amino acids: CASTLLSGEQFF.

The rearrangement links TRBV6-2 or TRBV6-3 to TRBJ2-1, with 9 bases matching TRBD2. Trimming cost V 11 bases and J 2 bases; bases outside gene matches: 7. Germline CDR1 reads MNHEY; CDR2 reads SVGEGT. CDR3 size: 14 residues. CDR3 residues: CAGGRGRAYNEQFF. CDR3 nucleotides: TGTGCCGGGGGCCGCGGGAGGGCCTACAATGAGCAGTTCTTC.

This clonotype was recorded a few times. The V gene is TRBV12-3 or TRBV12-4, the J gene TRBJ1-2; D not resolved. V lost 3 bases to trimming and J lost 6 bases, with 5 bases between them. The CDR3 covers 11 residues. CDR3 protein: CASSFGHGYTF. In DNA form, the CDR3 reads TGTGCCAGCAGTTTCGGACATGGCTACACCTTC.

This clonotype was observed at least ten times. The gene calls are TRBV6-5 and TRBJ2-2, with 11 bases matching TRBD1. The CDR3 loop spans 16 amino acids. V was pared by 6 bases and J by 6 bases, with 9 bases of the junction left unmatched. Germline CDR1 MNHEY, CDR2 SVGAGI. The CDR3 here is CASSPTGQGEAGELFF. CDR3 nucleotides: TGTGCCAGCAGCCCCACGGGACAGGGGGAGGCCGGGGAGCTGTTTTTT.

This clonotype was detected many times. V and J are TRBV14 and TRBJ2-6, with 8 bases fitting TRBD1. Germline V gene lookup returns CDR1 SGHDN and CDR2 FVKESK. Trimming took 4 bases from V and 1 from J; bases not matched to a gene: 6. The length of the CDR3 is 17 residues. The CDR3 region is CASSPGQGRSGANVLTF. The CDR3 region has the DNA TGTGCCAGCAGCCCAGGACAGGGCCGATCTGGGGCCAACGTCCTGACTTTC.

The gene calls are TRBV5-1 and TRBJ1-2; 7 nucleotides align to TRBD1. V dropped 0 bases and J dropped 6; count of bases not matched to a gene: 2. Germline V CDR1 and CDR2: SGHRS, YFSETQ. CDR3 length: 13 residues. CDR3 residues: CASSLAQGNGYTF. DNA for the CDR3: TGCGCCAGCAGCTTGGCACAGGGGAATGGCTACACCTTC. Full variable domain (missing parts from reference TRBV5-1 and TRBJ1-2): KAGVTQTPRYLIKTRGQQVTLSCSPISGHRSVSWYQQTPGQGLQFLFEYFSETQRNKGNFPGRFSGRQFSNSRSEMNVSTLELGDSALYLCASSLAQGNGYTFGSGTRLTVV.

This clonotype has a handful of counts. Its ends do not fully match the called genes, so a read error is possible. CDR3 DNA sequence: TGTGCCAGCAGCTCTCGGACAGGGGGATCCTCCGAGCAGTACTTC. Its protein product is CASSSRTGGSSEQYF. The V and J genes are TRBV7-9 and TRBJ2-7; TRBD1 matches 10 bases. This CDR3 is 15 amino acids long. Germline values: CDR1 SEHNR, CDR2 FQNEAQ (reference sequence).

This clonotype is categorized as medium-sized (0.01 to 0.1%). V usage is TRBV12-3 or TRBV12-4 and J usage is TRBJ2-3; 10 bases are shared with TRBD2. The CDR3 spans 15 residues. The V and J ends lost 6 bases and 5 bases, in that order; junction bases with no gene match: 8. CDR3: CASRPLAGVGDTQYF. In DNA, the CDR3 is TGTGCCAGCAGACCGCTAGCGGGAGTTGGAGATACGCAGTATTTT.

This clonotype appeared many times. The chain combines TRBV7-9 with TRBJ2-7; 12 positions agree with TRBD2. The trim removed 2 bases at V and 6 bases at J, leaving 2 bases unmatched. This CDR3 is 14 amino acids long. Germline CDR1 is SEHNR and CDR2 is FQNEAQ (reference sequence). CDR3 protein: CASSLLAGGLEQYF. The CDR3 region has the DNA TGTGCCAGCAGCTTACTAGCGGGAGGGCTCGAGCAGTACTTC. The full variable domain, with the rest looked up from reference TRBV7-9 and TRBJ2-7, is DTGVSQNPRHKITKRGQNVTFRCDPISEHNRLYWYRQTLGQGPEFLTYFQNEAQLEKSRLLSDRFSAERPKGSFSTLEIQRTEQGDSAMYLCASSLLAGGLEQYFGPGTRLTVT.

This clonotype was counted ten times or more. The chain couples TRBV6-1 to TRBJ2-7, with a tentative D call TRBD1 (6 bases). V lost 6 bases, J lost 6 bases, and 18 bases lay in between. Germline values: CDR1 MNHNS, CDR2 SASEGT. The CDR3 extends over 14 amino acids. The CDR3 DNA reads as TGTGCCAGCAGCCGGCCCCGACAGGTTGGCGAGCAGTACTTC. Amino acids: CASSRPRQVGEQYF.

This clonotype was found a few times. The CDR3 DNA sequence: TGTGCCAGCAGCACACCGGGACTTAGGGGCGAGCAGTACTTC. Translating it yields CASSTPGLRGEQYF. The chain is built from TRBV7-2 and TRBJ2-7, with D possibly being TRBD2 (6 bases). The CDR3 covers 14 residues. Trimming took off 5 bases at V and 6 bases at J, with 17 bases between the two ends. CDR1 is SGHTA and CDR2 is FQGNSA in the germline V gene.

This clonotype appeared a few times. The chain couples TRBV10-3 to TRBJ2-7; D uncertain. V lost 0 bases, J lost 2 bases, and 8 bases lay in between. The length of the CDR3 is 14 residues. The germline V gene encodes CDR1 ENHRY and CDR2 SYGVKD. CDR3 coding DNA: TGTGCCATCAGTGAGTCGCCTCTAACCTACGAGCAGTACTTC. Protein product: CAISESPLTYEQYF.

The table lists this clonotype with many counts. The chain carries TRBV2 and TRBJ2-5; D remains ambiguous. This CDR3 comprises 15 residues. The V gene lost 2 bases and the J gene lost 3 bases, with 13 bases spanning the gap. The germline V gene has CDR1 SNHLY and CDR2 FYNNEI. The CDR3, as DNA: TGTGCCAGCAGTGAAACGGGTAGTATTGAAGAGACCCAGTACTTC. This translates into CASSETGSIEETQYF.

This clonotype was seen only a few times. The chain uses TRBV15 and TRBJ1-2; TRBD1 matches 9 bases. The CDR3 runs to 13 residues. Germline V lookup: CDR1 LNHNV, CDR2 YYDKDF (reference sequence). V lost 1 base and J lost 8; bases outside the gene matches: 2. CDR3 loop: CATSRGTGEGYTF. The CDR3 bases are TGTGCCACCAGCAGAGGGACAGGGGAAGGCTACACCTTC. The full variable domain, rest sourced from reference TRBV15 and TRBJ1-2, is DAMVIQNPRYQVTQFGKPVTLSCSQTLNHNVMYWYQQKSSQAPKLLFHYYDKDFNNEADTPDNFQSRRPNTSFCFLDIRSPGLGDTAMYLCATSRGTGEGYTFGSGTRLTVV.